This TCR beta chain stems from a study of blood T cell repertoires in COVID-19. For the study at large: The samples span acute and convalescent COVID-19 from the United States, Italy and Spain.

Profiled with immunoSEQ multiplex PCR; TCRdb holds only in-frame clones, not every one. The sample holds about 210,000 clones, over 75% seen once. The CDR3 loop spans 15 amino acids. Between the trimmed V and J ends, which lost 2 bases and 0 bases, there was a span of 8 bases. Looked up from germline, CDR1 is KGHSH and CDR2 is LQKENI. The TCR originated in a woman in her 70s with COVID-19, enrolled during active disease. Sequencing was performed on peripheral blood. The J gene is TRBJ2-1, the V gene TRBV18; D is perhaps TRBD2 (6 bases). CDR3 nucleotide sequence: TGTGCCAGCTCACCAACGGGGGACTCCTACAATGAGCAGTTCTTC. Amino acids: CASSPTGDSYNEQFF.